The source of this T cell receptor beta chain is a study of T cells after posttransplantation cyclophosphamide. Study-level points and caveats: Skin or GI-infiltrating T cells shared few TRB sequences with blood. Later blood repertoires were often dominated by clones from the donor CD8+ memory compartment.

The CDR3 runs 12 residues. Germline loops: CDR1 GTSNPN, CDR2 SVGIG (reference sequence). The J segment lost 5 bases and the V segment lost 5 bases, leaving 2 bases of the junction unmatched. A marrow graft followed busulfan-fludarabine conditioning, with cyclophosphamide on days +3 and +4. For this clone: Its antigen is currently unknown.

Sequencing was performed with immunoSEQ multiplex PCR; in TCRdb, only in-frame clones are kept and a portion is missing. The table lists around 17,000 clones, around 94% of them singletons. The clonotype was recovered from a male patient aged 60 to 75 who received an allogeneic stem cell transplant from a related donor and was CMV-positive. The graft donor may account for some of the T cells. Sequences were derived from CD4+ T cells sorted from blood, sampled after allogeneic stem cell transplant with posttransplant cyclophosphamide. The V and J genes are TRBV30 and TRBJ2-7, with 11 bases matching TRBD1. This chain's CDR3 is CAWRDRGDEQYF. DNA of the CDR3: TGTGCCTGGCGGGACAGGGGGGACGAGCAGTACTTC.